This TCR beta chain was retrieved from a study of blood T cell repertoires in COVID-19. The overall study: Collection of acute and convalescent COVID-19 samples took place in the United States, Italy and Spain.

CDR3 length: 15 residues. Trimming removed 3 bases at V and 5 bases at J, with 14 bases between. In germline, CDR1 is MNHNY, CDR2 SVGAGI (reference sequence). Here immunoSEQ multiplex PCR was the method, and the copy in TCRdb shows in-frame clones only, minus some. The sample includes 130,000 to 150,000 clones, around 82% seen only once; the top ten take roughly 15%. The TCR originated in a human donor with acute or convalescent COVID-19. The donor label of this sample is uncertain. J is TRBJ2-1 and V is TRBV6-6; D is perhaps TRBD1 (5 bases). The sequenced sample was peripheral blood. Here the CDR3 DNA reads TGTGCCAGCAGTTATTTATCAGGGCTTAACAATGAGCAGTTCTTC. As protein: CASSYLSGLNNEQFF.